The 11 T cell receptor beta chains given below trace back to one sample, sequenced in a study of blood T cell repertoires in COVID-19. Here immunoSEQ multiplex PCR was the method, and the copy in TCRdb shows in-frame clones only, minus some. This table holds 120,000 to 150,000 clones, approximately 85% found once. Sequencing input: peripheral blood. All receptors derive from a woman of 80 years or more with acute or convalescent COVID-19.

This clone was seen a few times. J is TRBJ2-5 and V is TRBV7-2, with 7 bases lining up with TRBD2. CDR1 and CDR2 from the germline V gene are SGHTA and FQGNSA. The V segment lost 5 bases and the J segment 3 bases; nucleotides outside the gene matches: 9. The CDR3 is made up of 15 amino acids. Written as DNA, the CDR3 is TGTGCCAGCAGCCTGAATGGACTAGTAGAAGAGACCCAGTACTTC. This encodes CASSLNGLVEETQYF.

The rearrangement links TRBV7-2 to TRBJ2-1; 12 bases are shared with TRBD2. The CDR3 is made up of 17 amino acids. Germline V gives CDR1 SGHTA, CDR2 FQGNSA. After removal of 4 bases from V and 10 bases from J, the junction contained 14 bases not matched to a gene. As DNA, the CDR3 is TGTGCCAGCAGCTCCTACCAGGGACTAGCGGGCGATTTGGAGCAGTTCTTC. Translation gives CASSSYQGLAGDLEQFF. Combining the CDR3 with reference TRBV7-2 and TRBJ2-1 gives the whole variable domain GAGVSQSPSNKVTEKGKDVELRCDPISGHTALYWYRQSLGQGLEFLIYFQGNSAPDKSGLPSDRFSAERTGGSVSTLTIQRTQQEDSAVYLCASSSYQGLAGDLEQFFGPGTRLTVL.

The chain joins TRBV6-1 to TRBJ2-2; 8 bases are a match to TRBD2. The V gene's germline CDR1 is MNHNS and CDR2 SASEGT. CDR3 length: 15 residues. V lost 1 base, J lost 3 bases, and 1 base stayed unmatched. Here the CDR3 DNA reads TGTGCCAGCAGTGAAGAACTAGCGGACACCGGGGAGCTGTTTTTT. Its translation: CASSEELADTGELFF.

This clone is a singleton in its sample. The chain is built from TRBV7-9 and TRBJ2-1; a weak D match, TRBD1 (5 bases). The CDR3 totals 16 residues. V was shortened by 4 bases and J by 1 base, with 14 bases between the two germline ends. Germline-derived CDR1 and CDR2 are SEHNR and FQNEAQ (reference sequence). This CDR3 reads CASSSRELGSYNEQFF. In DNA, the CDR3 is TGTGCCAGCAGCTCCAGGGAACTGGGGTCCTACAATGAGCAGTTCTTC.

The chain is built from TRBV5-1 and TRBJ1-2; 9 nucleotides match TRBD1. V shed 4 bases, J shed 8 bases, and the junction held 12 bases outside the gene matches. Per germline, CDR1 SGHRS and CDR2 YFSETQ. The CDR3 extends over 15 amino acids. DNA of the CDR3: TGCGCCAGCAGCACCACAGGGGGCGGTCTGTGGGGCTACACCTTC. It codes for CASSTTGGGLWGYTF.

In DNA, the CDR3 is TGTGCCAGCAGCTCGCGGACTAGCGGTTGGGAGACCCAGTACTTC. Encoded protein: CASSSRTSGWETQYF. The chain joins TRBV28 to TRBJ2-5; 10 bases fit TRBD2. V lost 6 bases and J lost 5; bases outside the gene matches: 9. The CDR3 has 15 residues. Looked up from germline, CDR1 is MDHEN and CDR2 is SYDVKM.

This sequence joins TRBV9 and TRBJ2-2; 10 nucleotides align to TRBD1. This CDR3 comprises 16 residues. J was trimmed by 6 bases and V by 3 bases; bases with no gene match: 8. Germline CDR1 and CDR2: SGDLS and YYNGEE. CDR3 region: CASSAPGQGRPGELFF. Here the CDR3 DNA reads TGTGCCAGCAGCGCTCCGGGACAGGGGAGGCCCGGGGAGCTGTTTTTT.

This clone has just a few counts. This chain joins TRBV7-8 and TRBJ2-1; the match to TRBD2 covers 8 bases. This CDR3 contains 13 residues. In germline, CDR1 is SGHVS, CDR2 FQNEAQ. Unmatched junction bases numbered 7, after V lost 0 bases and J lost 15 bases. The CDR3 region has the DNA TGTGCCAGCAGCTTAGCTTCAGCGGGAGCGGGGTTCTTC. Translating gives CASSLASAGAGFF. Drawing the rest from reference TRBV7-8 and TRBJ2-1, the complete variable domain is GAGVSQSPRYKVAKRGQDVALRCDPISGHVSLFWYQQALGQGPEFLTYFQNEAQLDKSGLPSDRFFAERPEGSVSTLKIQRTQQEDSAVYLCASSLASAGAGFFGPGTRLTVL.

This clone was found once. V gene TRBV5-1 combines with J gene TRBJ1-4, with D hard to call. Looked up from germline, CDR1 is SGHRS and CDR2 is YFSETQ. The CDR3 totals 15 residues. Deletions cut 1 base from V and 4 bases from J, with 11 bases between. The DNA of the CDR3 is TGCGCCAGCAGCTTGAACGGGTATTATAATGAAAAACTGTTTTTT. Translating gives CASSLNGYYNEKLFF.

The chain couples TRBV28 to TRBJ1-6, with TRBD1 matching over 7 bases. The germline V gene encodes CDR1 MDHEN and CDR2 SYDVKM. CDR3 size: 18 residues. The V gene end was trimmed by 1 base and the J gene end by 11 bases; junction bases not matched to a gene: 17. DNA for the CDR3: TGTGCCAGCAGTTTATTTTCACCGGCAGGGGGAATTATAGCACCCCTCCACTTT. It is translated as CASSLFSPAGGIIAPLHF.

The chain combines TRBV28 with TRBJ1-6; D not certain. The CDR3 is made up of 15 amino acids. With 2 bases removed from V and 0 bases from J, the gap between germline ends came to 5 bases. The germline gives CDR1 MDHEN, CDR2 SYDVKM. CDR3 in DNA: TGTGCCAGCAGTTTAGAGAGCTCCTATAATTCACCCCTCCACTTT. It is translated as CASSLESSYNSPLHF. Full variable domain (outside the CDR3, taken from reference TRBV28 and TRBJ1-6): DVKVTQSSRYLVKRTGEKVFLECVQDMDHENMFWYRQDPGLGLRLIYFSYDVKMKEKGDIPEGYSVSREKKERFSLILESASTNQTSMYLCASSLESSYNSPLHFGNGTRLTVT.